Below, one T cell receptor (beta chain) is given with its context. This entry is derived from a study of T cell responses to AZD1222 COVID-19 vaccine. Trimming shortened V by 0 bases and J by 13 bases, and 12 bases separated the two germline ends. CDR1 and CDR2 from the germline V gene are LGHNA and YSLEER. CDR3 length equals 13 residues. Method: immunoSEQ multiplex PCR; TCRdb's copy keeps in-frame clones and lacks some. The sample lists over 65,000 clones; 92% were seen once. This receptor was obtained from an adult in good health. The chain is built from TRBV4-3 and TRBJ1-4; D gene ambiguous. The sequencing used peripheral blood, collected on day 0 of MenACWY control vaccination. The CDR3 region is CASSQESYGPLFF. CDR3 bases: TGCGCCAGCAGCCAAGAGTCCTACGGACCACTGTTTTTT.